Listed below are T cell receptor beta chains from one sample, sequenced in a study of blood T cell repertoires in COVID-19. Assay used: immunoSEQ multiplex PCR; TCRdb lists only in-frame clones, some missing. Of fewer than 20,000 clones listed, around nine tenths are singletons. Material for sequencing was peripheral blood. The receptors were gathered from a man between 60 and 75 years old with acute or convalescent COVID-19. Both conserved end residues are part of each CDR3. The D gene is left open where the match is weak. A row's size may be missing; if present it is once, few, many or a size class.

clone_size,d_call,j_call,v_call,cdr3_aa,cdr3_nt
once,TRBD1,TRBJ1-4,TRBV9,CASSVGTTGGGKLFF,TGTGCCAGCAGCGTAGGGACCACAGGGGGGGGAAAACTGTTTTTT
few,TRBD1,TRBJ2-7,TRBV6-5,CASRLRQGLYEQYF,TGTGCCAGCAGACTTAGACAGGGGTTGTACGAGCAGTACTTC
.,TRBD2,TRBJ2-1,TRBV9,CASSVQAGAGNEQFF,TGTGCCAGCAGCGTACAAGCGGGAGCGGGGAATGAGCAGTTCTTC
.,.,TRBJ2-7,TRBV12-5,CASGFAVGETNRTAYYEQYF,TGTGCTAGTGGTTTTGCTGTCGGGGAGACCAACCGGACAGCATACTACGAGCAGTACTTC
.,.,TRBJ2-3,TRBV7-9,CASSKRDFTDTQYF,TGTGCCAGCAGCAAACGGGACTTCACAGATACGCAGTATTTT
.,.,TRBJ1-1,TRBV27,CASSSTDWVAEAFF,TGTGCCAGCAGTTCAACGGACTGGGTTGCTGAAGCTTTCTTT
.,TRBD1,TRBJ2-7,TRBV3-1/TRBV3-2,CASSDRTFYEQYF,TGTGCCAGCTCGGACAGGACATTCTACGAGCAGTACTTC
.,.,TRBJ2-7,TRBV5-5,CASSPEGYEQYF,TGTGCCAGCAGCCCGGAGGGGTACGAGCAGTACTTC
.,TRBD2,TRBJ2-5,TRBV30,CAWSASGRVQETQYF,TGTGCCTGGAGTGCTAGCGGGAGGGTCCAAGAGACCCAGTACTTC
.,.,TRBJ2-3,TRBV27,CASSSGFAGSGDTQYF,TGTGCCAGCAGTTCGGGGTTCGCGGGGAGCGGAGATACGCAGTATTTT
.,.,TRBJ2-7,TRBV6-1,CASSERRASYEQYF,TGTGCCAGCAGTGAACGCAGGGCTTCCTACGAGCAGTACTTC
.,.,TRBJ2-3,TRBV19,CASSIRSATDTQYF,TGTGCCAGTAGTATTCGTAGCGCCACAGATACGCAGTATTTT
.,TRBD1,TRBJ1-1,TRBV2,CASTDTGGAFNTEAFF,TGTGCCAGCACCGATACAGGGGGCGCGTTTAACACTGAAGCTTTCTTT
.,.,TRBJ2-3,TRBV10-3,CAISEGRRGTTDTQYF,TGTGCCATCAGTGAGGGGCGAAGGGGCACGACAGATACGCAGTATTTT
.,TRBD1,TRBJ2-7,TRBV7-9,CASSSKPGQGYEQYF,TGTGCCAGCAGCTCTAAACCGGGACAGGGTTACGAGCAGTACTTC
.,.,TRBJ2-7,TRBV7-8,CASSPPGTLFEQYF,TGTGCCAGCAGCCCGCCCGGGACACTATTCGAGCAGTACTTC
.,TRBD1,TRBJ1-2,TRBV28,CASKDRGRKEGYTF,TGTGCCAGCAAGGACAGGGGGCGAAAAGAGGGCTACACCTTC
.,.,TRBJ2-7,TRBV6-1,CASSEGAASSYEQYF,TGTGCCAGCAGTGAAGGAGCGGCCAGCTCCTACGAGCAGTACTTC
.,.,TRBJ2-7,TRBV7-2,CASSFTSKYEQYF,TGTGCCAGCAGCTTTACGTCTAAGTACGAGCAGTACTTC
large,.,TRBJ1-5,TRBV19,CASTWGGARQPQHF,TGTGCCAGTACCTGGGGGGGGGCGCGTCAGCCCCAGCATTTT
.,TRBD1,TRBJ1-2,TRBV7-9,CASSFGQEGYTF,TGTGCCAGCAGCTTCGGACAGGAAGGCTACACCTTC
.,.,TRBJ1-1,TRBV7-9,CASSLDNRVFTEAFF,TGTGCCAGCAGCTTAGACAACAGGGTTTTTACTGAAGCTTTCTTT
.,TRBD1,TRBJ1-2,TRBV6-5,CASSYSGQINYGYTF,TGTGCCAGCAGTTACTCGGGACAGATAAACTATGGCTACACCTTC
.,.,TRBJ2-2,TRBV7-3,CASSLNAGPGELFF,TGTGCCAGCAGCTTAAACGCGGGACCCGGGGAGCTGTTTTTT
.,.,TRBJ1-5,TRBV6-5,CASNRDTDQPQHF,TGTGCCAGCAACAGGGACACAGATCAGCCCCAGCATTTT
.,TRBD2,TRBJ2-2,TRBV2,CASSKELAGYTGELFF,TGTGCCAGCAGTAAGGAACTAGCGGGATATACCGGGGAGCTGTTTTTT
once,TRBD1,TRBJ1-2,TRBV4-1,CASSQREGQYGYTF,TGCGCCAGCAGCCAAAGAGAGGGACAGTATGGCTACACCTTC
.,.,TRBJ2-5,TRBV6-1,CASSEVGGMLQETQYF,TGTGCCAGCAGTGAAGTAGGAGGGATGCTCCAAGAGACCCAGTACTTC
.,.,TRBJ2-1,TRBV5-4,CASSLAVSYNEQFF,TGTGCCAGCAGCTTGGCAGTCTCCTACAATGAGCAGTTCTTC
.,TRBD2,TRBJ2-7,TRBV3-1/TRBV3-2,CASSPGGGSFSEQYF,TGTGCCAGCAGCCCGGGGGGGGGCTCTTTTAGCGAGCAGTACTTC
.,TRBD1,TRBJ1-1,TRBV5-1,CASSLQGARNTEAFF,TGCGCCAGCAGCTTGCAGGGGGCGAGGAACACTGAAGCTTTCTTT
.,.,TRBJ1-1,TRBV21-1,CASSNPRGSWETEAFF,TGTGCCAGCAGCAACCCGCGGGGGAGCTGGGAAACTGAAGCTTTCTTT
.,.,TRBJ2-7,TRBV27,CASSLVQGKSEQYF,TGTGCCAGCAGTTTAGTACAGGGTAAGTCCGAGCAGTACTTC
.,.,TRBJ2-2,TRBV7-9,CASSRGSGTGELFF,TGTGCCAGCAGCCGCGGATCGGGCACCGGGGAGCTGTTTTTT
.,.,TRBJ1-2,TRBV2,CASSDRSVGSGYTF,TGTGCCAGCAGTGATAGAAGCGTTGGGAGCGGCTACACCTTC
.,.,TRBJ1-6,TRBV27,CASRGPRGIGSPLHF,TGTGCCAGCAGGGGCCCTCGGGGAATTGGTTCACCCCTCCACTTT
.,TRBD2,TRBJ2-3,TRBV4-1,CASSHGLLAGFTDTQYF,TGCGCCAGCAGCCACGGCCTACTAGCGGGGTTCACAGATACGCAGTATTTT
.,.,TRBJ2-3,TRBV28,CASSSPSFRDIDTQYF,TGTGCCAGCAGTTCTCCCTCGTTCCGGGACATAGATACGCAGTATTTT
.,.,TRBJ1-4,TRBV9,CASSADGLTVTTNEKLFF,TGTGCCAGCAGTGCGGACGGACTAACGGTGACCACTAATGAAAAACTGTTTTTT
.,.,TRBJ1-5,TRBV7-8,CASSLVGREVQPQHF,TGTGCCAGCAGCTTAGTTGGAAGGGAGGTTCAGCCCCAGCATTTT
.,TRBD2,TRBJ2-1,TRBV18,CASSPTSGNYNEQFF,TGTGCCAGCTCGCCGACTAGCGGGAACTACAATGAGCAGTTCTTC
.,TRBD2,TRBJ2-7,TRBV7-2,CASSLRSGTSGVYEQYF,TGTGCCAGCAGCTTAAGGTCCGGGACTAGCGGGGTGTACGAGCAGTACTTC
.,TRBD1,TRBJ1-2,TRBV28,CASSLPPGTVNYGYTF,TGTGCCAGCAGTTTACCGCCCGGGACAGTTAACTATGGCTACACCTTC
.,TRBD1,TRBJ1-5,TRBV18,CASSPQGAGSNQPQHF,TGTGCCAGCTCACCGCAGGGGGCGGGGAGCAATCAGCCCCAGCATTTT
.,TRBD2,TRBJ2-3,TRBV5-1,CASSSGLAGGQTDTQYF,TGCGCCAGCAGCTCCGGACTAGCGGGGGGGCAAACAGATACGCAGTATTTT
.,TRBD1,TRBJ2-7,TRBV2,CASIRDRAYEQYF,TGTGCCAGCATCAGAGACAGGGCCTACGAGCAGTACTTC
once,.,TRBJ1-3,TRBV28,CASINRASGNTIYF,TGTGCCAGCATAAACAGGGCCTCTGGAAACACCATATATTTT
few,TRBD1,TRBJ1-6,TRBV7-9,CASSLTGDNSPLHF,TGTGCCAGCAGCTTAACAGGGGATAATTCACCCCTCCACTTT
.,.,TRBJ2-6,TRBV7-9,CASSPRRAGANVLTF,TGTGCCAGCAGCCCTCGACGGGCTGGGGCCAACGTCCTGACTTTC
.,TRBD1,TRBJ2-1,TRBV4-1,CASSTRTGFGNEQFF,TGCGCCAGCAGCACCCGGACAGGGTTTGGCAATGAGCAGTTCTTC
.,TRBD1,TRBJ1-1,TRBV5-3,CARSLGDSDLHPEAFF,TGTGCCAGAAGCTTGGGGGACAGTGATCTTCACCCCGAAGCTTTCTTT
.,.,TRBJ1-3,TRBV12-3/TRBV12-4,CASSPSGNTIYF,TGTGCCAGCAGCCCGTCTGGAAACACCATATATTTT
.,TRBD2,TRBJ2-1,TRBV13,CASRLGALAGRDEQFF,TGTGCCAGCAGGTTAGGGGCCCTAGCGGGAAGGGATGAGCAGTTCTTC
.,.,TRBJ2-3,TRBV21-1,CASHCGPKFSTDTQYF,TGTGCCAGCCATTGCGGTCCAAAATTTAGCACAGATACGCAGTATTTT
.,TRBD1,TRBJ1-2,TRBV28,CASSFRGRGALNYGYTF,TGTGCCAGCAGTTTTAGGGGCAGGGGGGCCCTTAACTATGGCTACACCTTC